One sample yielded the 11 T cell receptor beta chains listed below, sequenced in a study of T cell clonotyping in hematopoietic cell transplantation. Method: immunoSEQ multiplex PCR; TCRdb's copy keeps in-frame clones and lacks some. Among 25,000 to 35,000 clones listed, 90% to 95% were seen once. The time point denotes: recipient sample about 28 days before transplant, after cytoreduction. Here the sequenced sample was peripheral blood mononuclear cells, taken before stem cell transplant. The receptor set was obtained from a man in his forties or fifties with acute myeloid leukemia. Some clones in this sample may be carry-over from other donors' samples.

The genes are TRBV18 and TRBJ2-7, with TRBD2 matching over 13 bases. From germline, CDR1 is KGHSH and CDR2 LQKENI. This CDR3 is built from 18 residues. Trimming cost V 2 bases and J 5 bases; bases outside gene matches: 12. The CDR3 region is CASSPRGGLAGEANEQYF. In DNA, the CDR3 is TGTGCCAGCTCACCAAGAGGTGGACTAGCGGGAGAAGCGAACGAGCAGTACTTC.

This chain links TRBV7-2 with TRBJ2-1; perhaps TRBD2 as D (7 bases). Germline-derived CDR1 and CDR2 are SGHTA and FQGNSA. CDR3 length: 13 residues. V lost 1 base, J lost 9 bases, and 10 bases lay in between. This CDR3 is CASSLEGEGEQFF. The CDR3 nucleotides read TGTGCCAGCAGCTTAGAGGGGGAGGGTGAGCAGTTCTTC.

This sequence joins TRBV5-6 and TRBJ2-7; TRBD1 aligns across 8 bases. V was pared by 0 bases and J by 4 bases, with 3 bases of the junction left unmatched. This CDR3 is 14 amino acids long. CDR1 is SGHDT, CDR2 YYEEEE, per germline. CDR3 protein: CASSLGQGFYEQYF. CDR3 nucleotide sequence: TGTGCCAGCAGCTTGGGACAGGGGTTTTACGAGCAGTACTTC.

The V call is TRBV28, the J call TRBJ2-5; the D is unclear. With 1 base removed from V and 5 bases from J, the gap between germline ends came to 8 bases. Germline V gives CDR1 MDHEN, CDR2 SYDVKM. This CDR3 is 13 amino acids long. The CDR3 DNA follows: TGTGCCAGCAGTTTATATGGACGGGAGACCCAGTACTTC. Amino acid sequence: CASSLYGRETQYF.

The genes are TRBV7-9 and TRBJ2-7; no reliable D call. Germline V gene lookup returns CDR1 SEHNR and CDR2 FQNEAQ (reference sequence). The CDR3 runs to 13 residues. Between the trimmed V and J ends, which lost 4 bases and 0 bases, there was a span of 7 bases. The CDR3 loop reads CASSSLHSYEQYF. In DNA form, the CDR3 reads TGTGCCAGCAGCTCCCTACACTCCTACGAGCAGTACTTC.

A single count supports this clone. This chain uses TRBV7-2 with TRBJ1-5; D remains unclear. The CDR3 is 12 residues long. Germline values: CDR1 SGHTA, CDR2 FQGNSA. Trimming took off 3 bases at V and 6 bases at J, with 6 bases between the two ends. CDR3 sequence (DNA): TGTGCCAGCAGCTTTGAGGGTCAGCCCCAGCATTTT. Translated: CASSFEGQPQHF. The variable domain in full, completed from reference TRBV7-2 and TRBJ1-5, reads GAGVSQSPSNKVTEKGKDVELRCDPISGHTALYWYRQSLGQGLEFLIYFQGNSAPDKSGLPSDRFSAERTGGSVSTLTIQRTQQEDSAVYLCASSFEGQPQHFGDGTRLSIL.

The chain's CDR3 is CASSSDTQETQYF. DNA for the CDR3: TGTGCCAGTAGTTCTGACACCCAAGAGACCCAGTACTTC. This chain links TRBV19 with TRBJ2-5; D unresolved. The V end lost 5 bases, the J end lost 1 base, and 8 bases lay between the germline ends. This CDR3 is built from 13 residues. Germline CDR1 reads LNHDA; CDR2 reads SQIVND (reference sequence).

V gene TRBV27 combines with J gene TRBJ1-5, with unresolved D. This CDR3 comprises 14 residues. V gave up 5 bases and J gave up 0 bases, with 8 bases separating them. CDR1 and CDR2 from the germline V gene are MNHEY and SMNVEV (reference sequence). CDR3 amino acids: CASSLTASNQPQHF. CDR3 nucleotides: TGTGCCAGCAGTCTCACAGCTAGCAATCAGCCCCAGCATTTT.

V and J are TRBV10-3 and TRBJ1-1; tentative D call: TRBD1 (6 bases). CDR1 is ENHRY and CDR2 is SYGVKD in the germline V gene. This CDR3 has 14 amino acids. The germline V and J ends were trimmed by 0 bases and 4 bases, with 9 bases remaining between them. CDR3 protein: CAISESGGGTEAFF. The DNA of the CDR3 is TGTGCCATCAGTGAGTCGGGAGGGGGCACTGAAGCTTTCTTT.

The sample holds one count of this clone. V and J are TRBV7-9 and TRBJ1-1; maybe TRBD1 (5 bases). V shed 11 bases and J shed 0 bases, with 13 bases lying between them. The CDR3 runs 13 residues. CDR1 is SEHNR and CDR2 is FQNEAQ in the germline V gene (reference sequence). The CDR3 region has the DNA TGTGCCGCCTCGAGACAGATGAACACTGAAGCTTTCTTT. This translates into CAASRQMNTEAFF.

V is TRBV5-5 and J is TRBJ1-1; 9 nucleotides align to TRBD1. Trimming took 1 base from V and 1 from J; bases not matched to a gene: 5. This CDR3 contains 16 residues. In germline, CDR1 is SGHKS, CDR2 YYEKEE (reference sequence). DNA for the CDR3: TGTGCCAGCAGCTTGTGGACAGGGGTCCGGAACACTGAAGCTTTCTTT. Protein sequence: CASSLWTGVRNTEAFF.